This T cell receptor beta chain appears in the sequencing data of a study of blood T cell repertoires in COVID-19. Germline V gene sequence: CDR1 SGHAT, CDR2 FQNNGV. There are 14 residues in the CDR3. V gave up 1 base and J gave up 6 bases, with 10 bases separating them. Repertoires were generated with immunoSEQ multiplex PCR, while TCRdb's copy carries only in-frame clones and drops some. The sample has 70,000 to 90,000 clones; roughly 70% are singletons. The chain combines TRBV11-2 with TRBJ2-1; D is possibly TRBD1 (5 bases). Sequencing was done on a sample of peripheral blood. This receptor was identified in a human donor with acute or convalescent COVID-19. The donor label of this sample is uncertain. CDR3 DNA: TGTGCCAGCAGCTTAGGCCCTCAGGGCAATGAGCAGTTCTTC. It is translated as CASSLGPQGNEQFF.